Here is one T cell receptor beta chain with its context. The V end lost 2 bases, the J end lost 5 bases, and 18 bases lay between the germline ends. Germline V gene data show CDR1 as LNHNV and CDR2 as YYDKDF (reference sequence). The CDR3 contains 16 residues. The repertoire was sequenced with immunoSEQ multiplex PCR; TCRdb's copy has only in-frame clones and lacks some. The sample has roughly 63,000 clones, about 92% seen once. This record comes from a study of T cell changes during pregnancy in multiple sclerosis. V usage is TRBV15 and J usage is TRBJ1-1, with D possibly being TRBD1 (6 bases). Sequencing used CD8+ T cells from peripheral blood mononuclear cells, obtained in the second trimester of pregnancy. The sequence derives from a female donor with multiple sclerosis, enrolled in a pregnancy study. CDR3 coding DNA: TGTGCCACCAGCAGATCTCGGGGGGGCTTGGGAACTGAAGCTTTCTTT. Translation gives CATSRSRGGLGTEAFF. Drawing the rest from reference TRBV15 and TRBJ1-1, the complete variable domain is DAMVIQNPRYQVTQFGKPVTLSCSQTLNHNVMYWYQQKSSQAPKLLFHYYDKDFNNEADTPDNFQSRRPNTSFCFLDIRSPGLGDTAMYLCATSRSRGGLGTEAFFGQGTRLTVV.